The clone carrying this TCR beta chain has just a few counts. Its matching antigen is unknown. The data were obtained in a study of CD8 T cells in ankylosing spondylitis. The ends lost 7 bases at V and 5 bases at J; junction bases unmatched: 10. Germline CDR1 and CDR2: LNHDA and SQIVND (reference sequence). The CDR3 is made up of 14 amino acids. General observations from the study: The study looked at matched synovial fluid samples from ankylosing spondylitis patients. Disease-linked clones were reported to be significantly enriched there. Blood of patients with ankylosing spondylitis appeared to be characterized by a TCR beta motif of fewer than 10 highly homologous variants.

In making TCR beta libraries, quantitative 5'-RACE with molecular barcodes was used. TCRdb re-called the 5' RACE reads through MiXCR, storing one row per CDR3 protein. This table holds about 220,000 distinct CDR3 sequences, around 19% found once. This receptor was taken from a male donor with ankylosing spondylitis. Sequencing used blood, either unsorted or a sorted T cell fraction (not recorded which). The V and J genes are TRBV19 and TRBJ1-1, with 7 positions matching TRBD1. The chain's CDR3 is CASTRDRADTEAFF. The CDR3 region has the DNA TGTGCCAGTACCCGAGACAGGGCTGATACTGAAGCTTTCTTT.